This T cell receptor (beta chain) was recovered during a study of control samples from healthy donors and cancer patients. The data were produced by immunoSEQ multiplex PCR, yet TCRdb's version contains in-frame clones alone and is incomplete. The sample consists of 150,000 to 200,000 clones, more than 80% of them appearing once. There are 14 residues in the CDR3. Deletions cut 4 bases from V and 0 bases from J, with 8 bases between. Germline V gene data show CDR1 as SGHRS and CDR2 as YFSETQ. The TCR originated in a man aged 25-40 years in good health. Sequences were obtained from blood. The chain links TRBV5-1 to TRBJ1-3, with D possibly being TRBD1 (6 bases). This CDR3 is CASSPQGSGNTIYF. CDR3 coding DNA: TGCGCCAGCAGCCCACAGGGCTCTGGAAACACCATATATTTT.